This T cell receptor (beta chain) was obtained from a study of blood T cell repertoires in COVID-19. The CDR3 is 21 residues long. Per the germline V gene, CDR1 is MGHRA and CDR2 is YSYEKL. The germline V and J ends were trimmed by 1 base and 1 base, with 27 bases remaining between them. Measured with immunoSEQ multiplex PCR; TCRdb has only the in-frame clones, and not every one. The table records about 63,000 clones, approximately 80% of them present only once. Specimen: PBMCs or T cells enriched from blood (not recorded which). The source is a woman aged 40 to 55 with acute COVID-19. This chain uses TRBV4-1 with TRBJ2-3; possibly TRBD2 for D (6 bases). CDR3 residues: CASSQAPEAGLSRGGTDTQYF. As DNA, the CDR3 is TGCGCCAGCAGCCAAGCACCCGAAGCGGGTCTCTCACGGGGTGGCACAGATACGCAGTATTTT.